This TCR beta chain was documented in a study of T cells in Graves' hyperthyroidism and ophthalmopathy. Study observations and caveats: Most clonotypes expanded in thyroid above 0.001 were likewise present in blood.

Many counts were recorded for this clonotype. What it binds is unknown. CDR1 and CDR2 from the germline V gene are SNHLY and FYNNEI. The CDR3 sequence is 17 residues long. V lost 4 bases, J lost 6 bases, and 9 bases stayed unmatched. Exclusion of a patient resulted from uncontrolled infection, other autoimmune disease, pregnancy or lactation. Researchers took RNA transcripts and amplified the TCR beta CDR3 regions from them. TCR CDR3 regions were first amplified by RT-PCR with HTBI primers. TCRdb itself ran the multiplex PCR reads through MiXCR, one entry per CDR3 protein. The data contain a few hundred thousand distinct CDR3 sequences, approximately 49% of them seen just once; the ten biggest clones take up about 43%.

V and J are TRBV2 and TRBJ2-2, with 12 bases identical to TRBD1. This TCR was sampled from an adult woman with Graves' disease, either hyperthyroidism or ophthalmopathy (not recorded which). The sequenced sample consisted of peripheral blood or thyroid tissue (not recorded which). In nucleotides, the CDR3 is TGTGCCAGCAGTGTTCTTCCGGGACAGGGGGCCTCCGGGGAGCTGTTTTTT. This gives the protein CASSVLPGQGASGELFF.